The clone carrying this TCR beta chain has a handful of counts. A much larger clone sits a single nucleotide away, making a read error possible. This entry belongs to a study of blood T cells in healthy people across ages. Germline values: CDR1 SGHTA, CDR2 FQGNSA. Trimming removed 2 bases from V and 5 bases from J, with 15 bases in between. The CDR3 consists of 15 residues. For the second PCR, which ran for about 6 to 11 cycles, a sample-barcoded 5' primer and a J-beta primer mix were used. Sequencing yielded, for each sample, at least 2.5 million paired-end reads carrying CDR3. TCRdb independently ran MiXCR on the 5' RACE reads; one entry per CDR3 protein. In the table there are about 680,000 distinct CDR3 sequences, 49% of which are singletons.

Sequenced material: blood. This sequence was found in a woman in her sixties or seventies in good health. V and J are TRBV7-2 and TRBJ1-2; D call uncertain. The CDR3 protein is CASSLTSGGPYGYTF. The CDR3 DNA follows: TGTGCCAGCAGCTTAACGTCAGGTGGCCCTTATGGCTACACCTTC.